The 30 T cell receptor beta chains given below trace back to one sample, sequenced in a study of CD8+CD57+ T cells in acquired aplastic anemia (dated by TCRdb to between 2017 and 2018). Flow cytometry had shown CD8+CD57+ cell expansion in the patients selected for sequencing. The sample was run on an Illumina HiSeq 2000. Genomic DNA was used as template for profiling of TCR beta VDJ combinations and CDR3 sequences. Starting from the raw public reads, TCRdb applied fastp trimming at Q25, assembled clones with MiXCR and retained in-frame beta chains. Rows with one shared CDR3 protein collapse into an entry with the most common genes and DNA. In all, the sample holds around 170,000 distinct CDR3 sequences, and less than 50% of those were seen once. The leading ten clones occupy roughly 2.9% of the sample. Sequencing was performed on sorted CD4+, CD8+, or CD8+CD57+ T cells (not recorded which) from PBMCs. The receptors were sampled from a human donor with aplastic anemia.

There are many counts of this clonotype. The chain has TRBV6-5 and TRBJ2-3, with 11 bases lining up with TRBD2. V was pared by 2 bases and J by 3 bases, with 4 bases of the junction left unmatched. Germline CDR1 reads MNHEY; CDR2 reads SVGAGI. The CDR3 runs to 16 residues. In DNA, the CDR3 is TGTGCCAGCAGTTACGTCCTAGCGGGAGGAACAGATACGCAGTATTTT. Amino acid sequence: CASSYVLAGGTDTQYF.

This clonotype was detected many times. The rearrangement uses TRBV15 and TRBJ1-3; TRBD1 agrees at 8 bases. V lost 0 bases, J lost 3 bases, and 4 bases stayed unmatched. The CDR3 is 16 amino acids. Germline V CDR1 and CDR2: LNHNV, YYDKDF (reference sequence). CDR3: CATSRDLGQGGNTIYF. In DNA form, the CDR3 reads TGTGCCACCAGCAGAGATCTCGGACAGGGTGGAAACACCATATATTTT. Full variable domain (outside the CDR3, taken from reference TRBV15 and TRBJ1-3): DAMVIQNPRYQVTQFGKPVTLSCSQTLNHNVMYWYQQKSSQAPKLLFHYYDKDFNNEADTPDNFQSRRPNTSFCFLDIRSPGLGDTAMYLCATSRDLGQGGNTIYFGEGSWLTVV.

The chain recombines TRBV10-1 with TRBJ1-5; no clear D. The ends were cut back, 7 bases at V and 2 bases at J, with 9 bases in the middle. This CDR3 spans 13 amino acids. Germline V lookup: CDR1 WNHNN, CDR2 SYGVQD (reference sequence). CDR3 nucleotides: TGCGCCAGCACCCCGGCGGGCAATCAGCCCCAGCATTTT. Its translation: CASTPAGNQPQHF.

V usage is TRBV7-2 and J usage is TRBJ2-5, with D possibly TRBD2 on 5 matching bases. Trimming took 3 bases from V and 7 from J, leaving 12 bases between them. The CDR3 totals 13 residues. Germline V lookup: CDR1 SGHTA, CDR2 FQGNSA. Here the CDR3 DNA reads TGTGCCAGCAGCTTCGGACTGGAAGGGACCCAGTACTTC. This encodes CASSFGLEGTQYF.

CDR3 sequence reads: CATIDRNTGELFF. In nucleotides, the CDR3 is TGTGCCACCATCGACAGGAATACCGGGGAGCTGTTTTTT. The chain combines TRBV24-1 with TRBJ2-2, with D possibly TRBD1 on 6 matching bases. V dropped 8 bases and J dropped 5 bases, with 11 bases sitting between them. The germline V gene has CDR1 KGHDR and CDR2 SFDVKD. The CDR3 spans 13 residues.

A remark on this clonotype: A clone one base away is much larger, so this may be a read error. No conserved phenylalanine or tryptophan ends this CDR3, so it is likely a read error. V and J are TRBV6-5 and TRBJ2-3, with 12 bases identical to TRBD2. The ends lost 4 bases at V and 3 bases at J; junction bases unmatched: 5. The CDR3 totals 16 residues. Germline CDR1 and CDR2: MNHEY and SVGAGI. CDR3 bases: TGTGCCAGCAGTTCGGCTAGCGGGGGGGGAACAGATACGCAGTATTCT. It translates to CASSSASGGGTDTQYS.

This clonotype occurred many times. CDR3 residues: CASRASGANVLTF. CDR3 nucleotide sequence: TGTGCCAGCAGGGCTTCTGGGGCCAACGTCCTGACTTTC. V is TRBV6-5 and J is TRBJ2-6; D gene ambiguous. CDR1 and CDR2 (germline): MNHEY, SVGAGI. The CDR3 is 13 residues long. Trimming left V 6 bases short and J 1 base short, with 4 bases between.

This clonotype showed up many times. The V call is TRBV4-2, the J call TRBJ1-3; perhaps TRBD1 as D (5 bases). Germline V lookup: CDR1 LGHNA, CDR2 YNFKEQ. V was cut by 0 bases and J by 8 bases, with 14 bases left in between. The CDR3 covers 15 residues. CDR3 nucleotide sequence: TGTGCCAGCAGCCAAGATTTGGCCACGGGGGACACCATATATTTT. Translation gives CASSQDLATGDTIYF.

Ten or more counts support this clonotype. This sequence joins TRBV2 and TRBJ1-1, with 7 bases matching TRBD1. CDR1 and CDR2 (germline): SNHLY, FYNNEI. Trimming took 6 bases from V and 5 from J; bases not matched to a gene: 3. The CDR3 has 12 amino acids. CDR3 coding DNA: TGTGCCAGCAGGACAGGGACGACTGAAGCTTTCTTT. It codes for CASRTGTTEAFF.

About this clonotype: The junction departs from germline at one end; a sequencing error may be responsible. V usage is TRBV5-1 and J usage is TRBJ1-5; D call uncertain. The CDR3 loop spans 16 amino acids. CDR1 is SGHRS and CDR2 is YFSETQ in the germline V gene. The CDR3 DNA sequence: TGCGCCAGCAGCTTGGGAACTGCTGTTGGCAATCAGCCCCGGCATTTT. It codes for CASSLGTAVGNQPRHF.

This clonotype was observed at least ten times. The rearrangement uses TRBV11-3 and TRBJ2-7, with TRBD2 matching 8 bases. With V trimmed by 3 bases and J by 0 bases, 4 bases remained unmatched. The CDR3 runs to 15 residues. Looked up from germline, CDR1 is SGHNT and CDR2 is YENEEA. Here the CDR3 DNA reads TGTGCCAGCAGCTTCGCTAGCGGGCCCTCCTACGAGCAGTACGTC. Its translation is CASSFASGPSYEQYV.

This clonotype has just a few counts. This sequence joins TRBV19 and TRBJ2-7, with D perhaps matching TRBD2 (5 bases). V lost 3 bases and J 4 bases, leaving 13 bases between the germline ends. Per germline, CDR1 LNHDA and CDR2 SQIVND (reference sequence). CDR3 length: 14 residues. CDR3 sequence (DNA): TGTGCCAGTAGTATCGGAGGAAACCTTTACGAGCAGTACTTC. Residues: CASSIGGNLYEQYF. The variable domain in full, completed from reference TRBV19 and TRBJ2-7, reads DGGITQSPKYLFRKEGQNVTLSCEQNLNHDAMYWYRQDPGQGLRLIYYSQIVNDFQKGDIAEGYSVSREKKESFPLTVTSAQKNPTAFYLCASSIGGNLYEQYFGPGTRLTVT.

This chain uses TRBV19 with TRBJ2-1, with D tentatively TRBD2 (6 bases). V gave up 4 bases and J gave up 4 bases, with 14 bases separating them. Germline V gene data show CDR1 as LNHDA and CDR2 as SQIVND (reference sequence). The CDR3 is 15 residues long. The chain's CDR3 is CASSTRVSGYNEQFF. The CDR3 nucleotides read TGTGCCAGTAGTACCAGGGTTAGCGGTTACAATGAGCAGTTCTTC.

This clonotype appeared many times. The chain couples TRBV2 to TRBJ2-3; D ambiguous. CDR3 length: 14 amino acids. The V end lost 5 bases, the J end lost 4 bases, and 13 bases lay between the germline ends. Germline lookup yields CDR1 SNHLY and CDR2 FYNNEI. Written as DNA, the CDR3 is TGTGCCAGCAGTCGAGATACGGGCGCAGATACGCAGTATTTT. It is translated as CASSRDTGADTQYF.

This clonotype has a count of ten or more. CDR3 residues: CASSVSAGAQGADTIYF. Written as DNA, the CDR3 is TGTGCCAGCAGCGTAAGTGCAGGGGCGCAGGGAGCGGACACCATATATTTT. The gene calls are TRBV9 and TRBJ1-3; D is possibly TRBD1 (6 bases). CDR1 is SGDLS, CDR2 YYNGEE, per germline. With 1 base removed from V and 8 bases from J, the gap between germline ends came to 22 bases. This CDR3 has 17 amino acids.

This clonotype came up many times. The chain has TRBV2 and TRBJ1-1; no definite D call. The ends were cut back, 3 bases at V and 0 bases at J, with 11 bases in the middle. CDR1 and CDR2 from the germline V gene are SNHLY and FYNNEI. CDR3 length equals 15 residues. The DNA of the CDR3 is TGTGCCAGCAGTGAGAACGGTGCCATGAACACTGAAGCTTTCTTT. It specifies CASSENGAMNTEAFF.

The chain is built from TRBV20-1 and TRBJ2-1, with D maybe TRBD2 (6 bases). Germline CDR1 and CDR2: DFQATT and SNEGSKA (reference sequence). This CDR3 spans 12 amino acids. The CDR3 spells CSTGEGYNEQFF. The CDR3 nucleotides are TGCAGCACGGGAGAGGGCTACAATGAGCAGTTCTTC.

Many counts were recorded for this clonotype. This CDR3 reads CASSVALDPGAYNSPLHF. Written as DNA, the CDR3 is TGTGCCAGCAGCGTAGCCCTCGACCCGGGTGCCTATAATTCACCCCTCCACTTT. This chain connects TRBV9 to TRBJ1-6; D remains unclear. The CDR3 totals 18 residues. The germline gives CDR1 SGDLS, CDR2 YYNGEE. Trimming shortened V by 0 bases and J by 2 bases, and 15 bases separated the two germline ends. The full variable domain, rest sourced from reference TRBV9 and TRBJ1-6, is DSGVTQTPKHLITATGQRVTLRCSPRSGDLSVYWYQQSLDQGLQFLIQYYNGEERAKGNILERFSAQQFPDLHSELNLSSLELGDSALYFCASSVALDPGAYNSPLHFGNGTRLTVT.

Details on this clonotype: The conserved closing phenylalanine or tryptophan is absent in this CDR3, likely reflecting a read error. It is unclear where the CDR3 begins or ends on the DNA, so no DNA is shown, and the CDR3 is as TCRdb lists it. The chain is built from TRBV7-2 and TRBJ2-1; the table assigns TRBD2, which was not confirmed against the DNA. The germline gives CDR1 SGHTA, CDR2 FQGNSA. The CDR3 comprises 12 residues, both ends counted. The CDR3 here is CASSSGLAGVRV.

This clonotype occurred many times. The chain carries TRBV24-1 and TRBJ2-7, with 11 bases identical to TRBD1. Per the germline V gene, CDR1 is KGHDR and CDR2 is SFDVKD. V gave up 5 bases and J gave up 3 bases; unmatched junction bases: 5. The CDR3 is 15 residues long. The CDR3 DNA reads as TGTGCCACCAGTGCCTGGGGGACAGGGGGCTACGAGCAGTACTTC. Translating it yields CATSAWGTGGYEQYF.

This clonotype has only one observation. The V and J genes are TRBV25-1 and TRBJ2-7; D gene ambiguous. Germline V gene lookup returns CDR1 MGHDK and CDR2 SYGVNS. This CDR3 has 11 residues. Between the trimmed V and J ends, which lost 2 bases and 3 bases, there was a span of 2 bases. The CDR3 loop reads CASSENYEQYV. The CDR3 DNA is TGTGCCAGCAGTGAAAACTACGAGCAGTACGTC.

The sample holds a few counts of this clonotype. A much larger clone differs by one base, so this may be a read error. The J gene is TRBJ2-2, the V gene TRBV10-3, with D unresolved. The CDR3 contains 13 residues. The germline V gene has CDR1 ENHRY and CDR2 SYGVKD. CDR3 in DNA: TGTGCCAGCAGTGGAATACCCACCGGGGAGCTGTTTTTT. Encoded protein: CASSGIPTGELFF.

Many counts were recorded for this clonotype. In DNA form, the CDR3 reads TGTGCCAGCAGTTACTCGGTTATGAACACTGAAGCTTTCTTT. Translated: CASSYSVMNTEAFF. The J gene is TRBJ1-1, the V gene TRBV6-5; D is unclear. Trimming pared 0 bases from V and 0 bases from J, leaving 5 bases between. The CDR3 totals 14 residues. The germline gives CDR1 MNHEY, CDR2 SVGAGI.

This clonotype turned up a few times. The V gene is TRBV29-1, the J gene TRBJ2-7; no firm D call. Trimming removed 1 base from V and 0 bases from J, with 13 bases in between. CDR1 and CDR2 (germline): SQVTM, ANQGSEA. CDR3 length: 15 amino acids. As DNA, the CDR3 is TGCAGCGTTGAAGTGCAAACAGCGAGCTCCTACGAGCAGTACTTC. Amino acids: CSVEVQTASSYEQYF.

This clonotype was detected only once. V gene TRBV20-1 combines with J gene TRBJ1-2; D is possibly TRBD1 (6 bases). Germline-derived CDR1 and CDR2 are DFQATT and SNEGSKA (reference sequence). This CDR3 region has 15 residues. V was cut by 1 base and J by 3 bases, with 15 bases left in between. The DNA for the CDR3 is TGCAGTGCTAGAGCAAAACTTTACAGGGACTATGGCTACACCTTC. As protein: CSARAKLYRDYGYTF.

This chain uses TRBV6-1 with TRBJ1-1, with D perhaps matching TRBD1 (6 bases). Looked up from germline, CDR1 is MNHNS and CDR2 is SASEGT. Trimming left V 7 bases short and J 2 bases short, with 14 bases between. This CDR3 has 14 amino acids. The CDR3 is CASIPGTHNTEAFF. In DNA, the CDR3 is TGTGCCAGCATTCCCGGGACACATAACACTGAAGCTTTCTTT.

This clonotype was detected many times. The rearrangement links TRBV7-6 to TRBJ1-3, with 9 bases lining up with TRBD1. The germline CDR1 and CDR2 sequences are SGHVS and FNYEAQ. The CDR3 has 16 residues. After removal of 5 bases from V and 1 base from J, the junction contained 6 bases not matched to a gene. DNA of the CDR3: TGTGCCAGCAGCAAAGATGGGACAGGGTCTGGAAACACCATATATTTT. This sequence encodes CASSKDGTGSGNTIYF.

As to this clonotype: It may be a read error: a sequence one base away is much more abundant. CDR3 region: CASSYIQDTEAFF. CDR3 in DNA: TGCGCCAGCAGTTACATACAGGACACTGAAGCTTTCTTT. The chain employs TRBV7-9 and TRBJ1-1; possible D gene TRBD1, 5 bases. The CDR3 runs to 13 residues. Per germline, CDR1 SEHNR and CDR2 FQNEAQ (reference sequence).

This clonotype was recorded at least ten times. The rearrangement links TRBV11-3 to TRBJ2-5, with 11 bases fitting TRBD1. Per germline, CDR1 SGHNT and CDR2 YENEEA. The junction had 9 bases not matched to a gene; V was cut back by 5 bases and J by 4 bases. The CDR3 runs 16 residues. CDR3 in DNA: TGTGCCAGCAGCCCTATGGACAGGGGGCTTAGAGAGACCCAGTACTTC. Protein product: CASSPMDRGLRETQYF.

This chain joins TRBV29-1 and TRBJ2-7; the match to TRBD1 covers 8 bases. Germline V lookup: CDR1 SQVTM, CDR2 ANQGSEA. The CDR3 contains 15 residues. With 1 base clipped from V and 5 bases from J, the junction kept 10 bases outside the gene matches. CDR3: CSVEGPGQDIDEQYF. In DNA form, the CDR3 reads TGCAGCGTTGAAGGCCCGGGACAGGATATTGACGAGCAGTACTTC.